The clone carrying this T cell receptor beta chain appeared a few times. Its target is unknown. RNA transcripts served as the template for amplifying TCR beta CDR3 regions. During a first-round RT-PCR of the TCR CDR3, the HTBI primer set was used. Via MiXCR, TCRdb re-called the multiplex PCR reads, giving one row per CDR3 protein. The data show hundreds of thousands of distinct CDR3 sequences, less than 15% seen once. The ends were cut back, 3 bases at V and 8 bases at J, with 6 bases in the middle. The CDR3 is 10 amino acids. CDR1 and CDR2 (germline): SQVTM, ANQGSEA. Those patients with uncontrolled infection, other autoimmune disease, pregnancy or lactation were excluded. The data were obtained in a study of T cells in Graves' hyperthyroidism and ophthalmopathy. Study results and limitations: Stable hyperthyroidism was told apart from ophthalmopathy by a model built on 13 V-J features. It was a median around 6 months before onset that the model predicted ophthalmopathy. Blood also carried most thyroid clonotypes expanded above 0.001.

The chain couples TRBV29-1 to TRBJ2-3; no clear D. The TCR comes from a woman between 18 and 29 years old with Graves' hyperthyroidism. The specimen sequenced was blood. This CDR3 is CSVEQGTQYF. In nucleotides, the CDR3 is TGCAGCGTTGAGCAAGGTACGCAGTATTTT.